The source of this T cell receptor (beta chain) is a study of blood T cell repertoires in COVID-19. Turning to the study itself: PBMCs, B-cell-depleted T cells, or T cells provided the cDNA or gDNA that made up the material.

Original handling: From reference gene primer amplification, estimates of nucleated cell counts were derived. Profiled with immunoSEQ multiplex PCR; TCRdb holds only in-frame clones, not every one. That table gives V, J and clone size, and the DNA gave D and trimming. The table lists approximately 140,000 clones, around four fifths of them singletons. The CDR3 sequence is 13 residues long. Trimming took 5 bases from V and 5 from J, leaving 12 bases between them. CDR1 MDHEN and CDR2 SYDVKM come from the germline V gene. What was sequenced was peripheral blood. The V call is TRBV28, the J call TRBJ2-5; D may be TRBD2 (6 bases). The TCR comes from a woman aged 40 to 50 with active or convalescent COVID-19. As DNA, the CDR3 is TGTGCCAGCAGTCCAGGTGGGAGGGAGACCCAGTACTTC. Translating it yields CASSPGGRETQYF.